By frequency in the sample, the clone carrying this TCR beta chain is large (0.1 to 1%). The data stem from a study of blood T cell repertoires in COVID-19. This CDR3 region has 18 residues. The germline gives CDR1 SNHLY, CDR2 FYNNEI. The V and J ends lost 6 bases and 2 bases, in that order; junction bases with no gene match: 15. This table comes from immunoSEQ multiplex PCR, and its TCRdb copy is limited to in-frame clones, with some not included. The sample shows about 44,000 clones, around 84% of them seen only once. Sequencing was carried out using peripheral blood. The chain recombines TRBV2 with TRBJ2-7; 11 bases map to TRBD2. The clonotype comes from a human donor in a cohort sampled during active COVID-19. CDR3 protein: CASRRDSGGVGFTYEQYF. The CDR3 DNA sequence: TGTGCCAGCAGGAGGGATAGCGGGGGGGTCGGTTTTACCTACGAGCAGTACTTC.